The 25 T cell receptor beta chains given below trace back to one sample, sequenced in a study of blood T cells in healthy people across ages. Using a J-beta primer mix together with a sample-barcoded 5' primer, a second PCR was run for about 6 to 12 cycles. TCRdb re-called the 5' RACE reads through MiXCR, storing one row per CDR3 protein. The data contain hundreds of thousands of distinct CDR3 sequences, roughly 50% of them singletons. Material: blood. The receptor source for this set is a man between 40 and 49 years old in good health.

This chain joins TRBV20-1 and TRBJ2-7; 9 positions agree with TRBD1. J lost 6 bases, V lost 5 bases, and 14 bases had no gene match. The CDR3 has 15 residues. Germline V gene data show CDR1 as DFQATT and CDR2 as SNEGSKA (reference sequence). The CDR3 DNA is TGCAGTGCTTTTCCGGGACAGGGATATTTGTCCGAGCAGTACTTC. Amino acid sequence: CSAFPGQGYLSEQYF.

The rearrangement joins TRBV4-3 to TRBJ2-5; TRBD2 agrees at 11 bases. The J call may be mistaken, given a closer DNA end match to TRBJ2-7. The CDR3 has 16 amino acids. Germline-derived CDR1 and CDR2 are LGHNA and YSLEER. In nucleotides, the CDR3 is TGCGCCAGCAGCCCTACTAGCGGGAGCTTGCCCTACGAGCAGTACTTC. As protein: CASSPTSGSLPYEQYF.

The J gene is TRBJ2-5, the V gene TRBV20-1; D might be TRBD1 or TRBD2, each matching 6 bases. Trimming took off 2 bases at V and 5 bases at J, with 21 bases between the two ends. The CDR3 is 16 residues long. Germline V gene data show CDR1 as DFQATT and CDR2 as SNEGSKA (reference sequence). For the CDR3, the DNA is TGCAGTGCTAGATACCCCCTCGGGGGCAGTCAGGAGACCCAGTACTTC. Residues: CSARYPLGGSQETQYF.

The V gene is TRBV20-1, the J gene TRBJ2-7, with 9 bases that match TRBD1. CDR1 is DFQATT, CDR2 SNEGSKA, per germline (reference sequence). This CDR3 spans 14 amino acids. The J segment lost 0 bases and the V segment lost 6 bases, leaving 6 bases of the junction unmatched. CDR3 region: CSAFGQGSSYEQYF. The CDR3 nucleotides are TGCAGTGCATTCGGACAGGGGAGCTCCTACGAGCAGTACTTC.

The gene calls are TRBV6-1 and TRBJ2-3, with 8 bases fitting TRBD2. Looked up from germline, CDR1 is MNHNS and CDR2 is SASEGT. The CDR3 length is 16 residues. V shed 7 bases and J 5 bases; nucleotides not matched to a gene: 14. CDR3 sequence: CASTATTGRAGDTQYF. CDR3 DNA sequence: TGTGCCAGCACCGCGACTACCGGGAGGGCGGGAGATACGCAGTATTTT.

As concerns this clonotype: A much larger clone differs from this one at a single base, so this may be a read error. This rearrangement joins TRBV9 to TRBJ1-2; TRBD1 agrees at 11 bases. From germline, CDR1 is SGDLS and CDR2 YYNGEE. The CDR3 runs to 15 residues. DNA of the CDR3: TGTGTCAGCAGCCCTCAGTGGACAGGGGGCGATGGCTACACCTTC. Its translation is CVSSPQWTGGDGYTF.

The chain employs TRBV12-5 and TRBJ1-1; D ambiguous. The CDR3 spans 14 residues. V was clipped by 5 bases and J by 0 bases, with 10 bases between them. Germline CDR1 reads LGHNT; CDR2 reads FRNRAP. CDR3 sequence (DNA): TGTGCTAGTGGTCCTCGCCCGGTGAACACTGAAGCTTTCTTT. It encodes CASGPRPVNTEAFF.

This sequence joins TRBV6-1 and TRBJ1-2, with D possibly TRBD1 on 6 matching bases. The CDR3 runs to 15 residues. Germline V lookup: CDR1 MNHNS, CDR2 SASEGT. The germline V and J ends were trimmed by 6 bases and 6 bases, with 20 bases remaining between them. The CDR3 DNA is TGTGCCAGCAGCATAAAGGACGGGGGCTCGGATGGCTACACCTTC. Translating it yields CASSIKDGGSDGYTF.

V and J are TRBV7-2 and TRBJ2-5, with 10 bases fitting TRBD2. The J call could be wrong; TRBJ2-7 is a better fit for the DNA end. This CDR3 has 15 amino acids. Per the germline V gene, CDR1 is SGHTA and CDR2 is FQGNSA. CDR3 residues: CASSLGLAGVSEQYF. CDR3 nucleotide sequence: TGTGCCAGCAGCTTAGGGCTAGCGGGAGTTTCCGAGCAGTACTTC.

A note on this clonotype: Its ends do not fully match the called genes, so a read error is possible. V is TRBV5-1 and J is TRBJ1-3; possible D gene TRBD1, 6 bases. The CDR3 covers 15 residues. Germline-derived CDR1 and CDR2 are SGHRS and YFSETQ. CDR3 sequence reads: CASSSNRESGNTIYF. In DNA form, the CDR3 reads TGTGCCAGCAGCTCGAACAGGGAGTCTGGAAACACCATATATTTT.

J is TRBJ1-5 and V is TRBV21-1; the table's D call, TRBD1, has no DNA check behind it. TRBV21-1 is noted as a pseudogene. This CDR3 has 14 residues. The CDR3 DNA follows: TGTGCCAGCAGCAATGGTCCCGAGGGTCAGCCCCAGCATTTT. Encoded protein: CASSNGPEGQPQHF.

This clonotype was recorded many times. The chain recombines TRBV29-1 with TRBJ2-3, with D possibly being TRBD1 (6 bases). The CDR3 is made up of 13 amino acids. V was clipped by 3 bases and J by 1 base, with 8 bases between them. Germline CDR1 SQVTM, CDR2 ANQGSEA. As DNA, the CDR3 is TGCAGCGTTGACTACAGGGGCACAGATACGCAGTATTTT. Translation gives CSVDYRGTDTQYF.

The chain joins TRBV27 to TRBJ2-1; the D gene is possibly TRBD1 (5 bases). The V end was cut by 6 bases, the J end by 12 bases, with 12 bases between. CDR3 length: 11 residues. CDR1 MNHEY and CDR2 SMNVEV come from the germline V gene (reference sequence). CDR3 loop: CASRKSDRQFF. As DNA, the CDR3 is TGTGCCAGCAGAAAGAGTGACAGGCAGTTCTTC.

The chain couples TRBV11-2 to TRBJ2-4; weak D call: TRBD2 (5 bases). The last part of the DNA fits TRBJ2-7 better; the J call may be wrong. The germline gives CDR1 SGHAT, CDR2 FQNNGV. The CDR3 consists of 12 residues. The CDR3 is CASSPDWNEQYF. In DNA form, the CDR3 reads TGTGCCAGCAGCCCGGACTGGAACGAGCAGTACTTC.

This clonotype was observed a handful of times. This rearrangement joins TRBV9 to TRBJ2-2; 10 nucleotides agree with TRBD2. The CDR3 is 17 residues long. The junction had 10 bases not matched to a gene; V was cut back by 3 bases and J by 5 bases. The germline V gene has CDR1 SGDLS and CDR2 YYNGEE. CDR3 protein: CASSELPGTSETGELFF. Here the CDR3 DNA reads TGTGCCAGCAGCGAGCTGCCCGGGACTAGCGAAACCGGGGAGCTGTTTTTT.

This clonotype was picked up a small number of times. CDR3 nucleotides: TGCAGCGTGTTGTCGCTATACCAAGAGACCCAGTACTTC. This sequence encodes CSVLSLYQETQYF. This sequence joins TRBV29-1 and TRBJ2-5; D unclear. There are 13 residues in the CDR3. V dropped 6 bases and J dropped 0 bases, with 11 bases sitting between them. CDR1 and CDR2 from the germline V gene are SQVTM and ANQGSEA. The complete variable domain, with remaining parts taken from reference TRBV29-1 and TRBJ2-5, reads SAVISQKPSRDICQRGTSLTIQCQVDSQVTMMFWYRQQPGQSLTLIATANQGSEATYESGFVIDKFPISRPNLTFSTLTVSNMSPEDSSIYLCSVLSLYQETQYFGPGTRLLVL.

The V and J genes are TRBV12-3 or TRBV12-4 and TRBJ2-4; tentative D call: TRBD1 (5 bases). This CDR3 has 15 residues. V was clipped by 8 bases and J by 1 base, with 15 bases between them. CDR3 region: CASALHSGAKNIQYF. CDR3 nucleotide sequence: TGTGCCAGCGCCCTACATTCAGGGGCCAAAAACATTCAGTACTTC.

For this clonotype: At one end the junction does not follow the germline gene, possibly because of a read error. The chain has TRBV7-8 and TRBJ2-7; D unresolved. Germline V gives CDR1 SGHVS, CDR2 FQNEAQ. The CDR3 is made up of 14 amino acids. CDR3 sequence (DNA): TGTGCCAGCAGCCCACTCTCCGGGCCCCACGAGCTGTACTTC. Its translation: CASSPLSGPHELYF.

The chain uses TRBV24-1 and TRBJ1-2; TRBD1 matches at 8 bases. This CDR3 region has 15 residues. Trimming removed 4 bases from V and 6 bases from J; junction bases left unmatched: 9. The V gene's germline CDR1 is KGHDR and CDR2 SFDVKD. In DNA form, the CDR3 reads TGTGCCACCAGTGAAACCCAGGGGGCAATGAATGGCTACACCTTC. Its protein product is CATSETQGAMNGYTF.

CDR3 coding DNA: TGCGCCAGCAGCTTTTGGGGCACCGCTAGCACAGATACGCAGTATTTT. Amino acids: CASSFWGTASTDTQYF. The genes are TRBV5-1 and TRBJ2-3, with D perhaps matching TRBD1 (5 bases). Deletions cut 2 bases from V and 0 bases from J, with 13 bases between. The length of the CDR3 is 16 residues. From germline, CDR1 is SGHRS and CDR2 YFSETQ.

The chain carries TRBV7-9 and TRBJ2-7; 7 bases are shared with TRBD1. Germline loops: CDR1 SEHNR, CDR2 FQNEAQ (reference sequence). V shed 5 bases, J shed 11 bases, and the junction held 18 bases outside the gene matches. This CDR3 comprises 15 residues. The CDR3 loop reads CASSPSRQGWETKYF. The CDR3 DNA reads TGTGCCAGCAGCCCCTCCCGACAGGGATGGGAAACAAAGTACTTC. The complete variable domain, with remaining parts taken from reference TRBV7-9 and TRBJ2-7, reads DTGVSQNPRHKITKRGQNVTFRCDPISEHNRLYWYRQTLGQGPEFLTYFQNEAQLEKSRLLSDRFSAERPKGSFSTLEIQRTEQGDSAMYLCASSPSRQGWETKYFGPGTRLTVT.

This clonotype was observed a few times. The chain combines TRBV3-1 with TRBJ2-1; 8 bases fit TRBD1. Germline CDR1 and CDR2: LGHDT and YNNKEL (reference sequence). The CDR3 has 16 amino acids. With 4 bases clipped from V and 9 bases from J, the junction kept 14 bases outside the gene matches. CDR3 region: CASSRDRPSGWGEQFF. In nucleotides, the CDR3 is TGTGCCAGCAGCCGGGACAGGCCCAGCGGGTGGGGTGAGCAGTTCTTC.

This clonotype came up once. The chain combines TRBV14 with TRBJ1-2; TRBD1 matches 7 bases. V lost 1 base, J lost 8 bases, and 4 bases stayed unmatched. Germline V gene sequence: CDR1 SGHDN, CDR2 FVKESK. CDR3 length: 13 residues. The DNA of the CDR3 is TGTGCCAGCAGCCAAGCCACAGGGGCGGGCTACACCTTC. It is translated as CASSQATGAGYTF.

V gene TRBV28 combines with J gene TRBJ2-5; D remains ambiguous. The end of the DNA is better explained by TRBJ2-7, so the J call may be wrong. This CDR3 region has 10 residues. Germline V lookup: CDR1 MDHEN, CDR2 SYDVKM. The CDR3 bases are TGTGCCAGCGGATACAACGAGCAGTACTTC. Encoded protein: CASGYNEQYF.

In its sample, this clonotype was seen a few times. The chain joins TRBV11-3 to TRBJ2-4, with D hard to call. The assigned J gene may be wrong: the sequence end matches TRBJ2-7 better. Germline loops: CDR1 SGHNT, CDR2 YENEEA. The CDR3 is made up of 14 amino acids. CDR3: CASSPRPIGDEQYF. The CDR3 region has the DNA TGTGCCAGCAGCCCGCGGCCGATAGGTGACGAGCAGTACTTC.